These T cell receptor beta chains were read from a single sample in a study of shared clonotypes between healthy human individuals. TCRdb's copy holds only in-frame clones and misses some; the assay was immunoSEQ multiplex PCR. The sample shows approximately 2.5 million clones, under 95% of them seen only once. The sequencing input was naive CD4+ T cells from PBMCs. These receptors were obtained from a man aged 18 to 30 in good health. Some clones in this sample may be carry-over from other donors' samples. CDR3s include the opening cysteine and the closing phenylalanine or tryptophan. D genes are given only for firm matches. Size tells how often a clone was seen (once, few, many) or the class of an expanded clone, and some rows leave it out.

once	TRBV19	TRBJ2-6	17	-	TGTGCCAGTAGTATCGTCAGGCCCGGGGCTGGGGCCAACGTCCTGACTTTC	CASSIVRPGAGANVLTF
-	TRBV19	TRBJ2-1	15	-	TGTGCCAGTAGCATTAGCACCTCCTCCTACAATGAGCAGTTCTTC	CASSISTSSYNEQFF
-	TRBV5-4	TRBJ1-5	12	-	TGTGCCAGCAGCTTCCCGTTGGGACCCCAGCATTTT	CASSFPLGPQHF
-	TRBV7-8	TRBJ1-1	15	-	TGTGCCAGCAGGCCCGATAGAGCCATGAACACTGAAGCTTTCTTT	CASRPDRAMNTEAFF
-	TRBV6-4	TRBJ2-5	22	TRBD2	TGTGCCAGCAGTGACTCCAGGAAGCCGGGACTAGCGGGAGGGCCCTCGTTGGAGACCCAGTACTTC	CASSDSRKPGLAGGPSLETQYF
-	TRBV5-5	TRBJ2-6	16	TRBD2	TGTGCCAGCAGCACGGGACTAGCCTTCGGGGCCAACGTCCTGACTTTC	CASSTGLAFGANVLTF
-	TRBV12-5	TRBJ2-1	17	TRBD2	TGTGCTAGTGGTTTGGTAGGTCTAGCGGGATATTCCAATGAGCAGTTCTTC	CASGLVGLAGYSNEQFF
once	TRBV19	TRBJ2-4	13	-	TGTGCCAGTAGTAACAGGGAGCGGGACATTCAGTACTTC	CASSNRERDIQYF
-	TRBV14	TRBJ2-3	13	-	TGTGCCAGCAGCCTTATCGACACAGATACGCAGTATTTT	CASSLIDTDTQYF
-	TRBV18	TRBJ2-2	17	TRBD1	TGTGCCAGCTCACCACGGGAGACAGGGGGCAAAACCGGGGAGCTGTTTTTT	CASSPRETGGKTGELFF
once	TRBV18	TRBJ2-7	12	-	TGTGCCAGCTCACGGACAGAGCACGAGCAGTACTTC	CASSRTEHEQYF
-	TRBV27	TRBJ2-7	15	TRBD2	TGTGCCAGCAGTGCGCGACTAGCGGGAGGGCACGAGCAGTACTTC	CASSARLAGGHEQYF
-	TRBV6-6	TRBJ2-5	11	-	TGTGCCAGCGGGGAAATGGAGACCCAGTACTTC	CASGEMETQYF
-	TRBV5-1	TRBJ2-1	13	TRBD2	TGCGCCAGCAGCTCCCGGACTAGTAGTGAGCAGTTCTTC	CASSSRTSSEQFF
-	TRBV11-3	TRBJ1-1	14	-	TGTGCCAGCAGCTTAGGTCCGGGTATCGCTGAAGCTTTCTTT	CASSLGPGIAEAFF
-	TRBV9	TRBJ2-5	14	TRBD2	TGTGCCAGCAGCACAGGGACCTTGCGGGGGGCCCAGTACTTC	CASSTGTLRGAQYF
-	TRBV27	TRBJ1-1	13	-	TGTGCCAGCAGTCCAAACACCGGTGGTGAAGCTTTCTTT	CASSPNTGGEAFF
-	TRBV28	TRBJ2-7	13	TRBD2	TGTGCCCACCGTACTAGCGGGAGAAGGGAGCAGTACTTC	CAHRTSGRREQYF
-	TRBV4-1	TRBJ2-7	17	-	TGCGCCAGCAGCCCAAGAACCTTTCGGTCTTTTCGGGACGAGCAGTACTTC	CASSPRTFRSFRDEQYF
-	TRBV5-6	TRBJ2-7	14	TRBD1	TGTGCCAGCAGCACGGACAGGGGTAACTCCGAGCAGTACTTC	CASSTDRGNSEQYF
-	TRBV18	TRBJ2-1	13	-	TGTGCCAGCTCAATTGGGTCGAACAATGAGCAGTTCTTC	CASSIGSNNEQFF
-	TRBV7-3	TRBJ2-5	13	-	TGTGCCAGCAGCTTAATAGGGAGTGAGACCCAGTACTTC	CASSLIGSETQYF
-	TRBV5-1	TRBJ2-3	16	TRBD2	TGCGCCAGCAGCAGGAGCGGGAGCCCTAGCACAGATACGCAGTATTTT	CASSRSGSPSTDTQYF
-	TRBV19	TRBJ1-2	13	-	TGTGCCAGTAGTCCGAACATAAACTATGGCTACACCTTC	CASSPNINYGYTF
-	TRBV18	TRBJ1-2	15	-	TGTGCCAGCTCACCCACGGACAGCGGCGACTATGGCTACACCTTC	CASSPTDSGDYGYTF
-	TRBV6-1	TRBJ2-7	15	-	TGTGCCAGCAGTGATCTAGGGGGGAGAAACCACGAGCAGTACTTC	CASSDLGGRNHEQYF
-	TRBV28	TRBJ1-5	15	-	TGTGCCAGCAGTTCCCCCGAAGCGGGGAATCAGCCCCAGCATTTT	CASSSPEAGNQPQHF
-	TRBV21-1	TRBJ2-7	15	-	TGTGCCAGCAGCAGGAGGGGAGCGGGAGCGCGGGAGCAGTACTTC	CASSRRGAGAREQYF
-	TRBV28	TRBJ2-7	17	TRBD2	TGTGCCAGCAGTGGTCACCTCTCGGGGGGATTTTCCTACGAGCAGTACTTC	CASSGHLSGGFSYEQYF
-	TRBV28	TRBJ2-7	13	-	TGTGCCAGCAGTTTACCCCCTAGCTCCGAGCAGTACTTC	CASSLPPSSEQYF
-	TRBV6-1	TRBJ1-5	16	-	TGTGCCAGCAGTGAAGGGGCCAGGGCAAGCAATCAGCCCCAGCATTTT	CASSEGARASNQPQHF
-	TRBV9	TRBJ2-1	15	-	TGTGCCAGCAGCGTAGTCCCTAACAGGTGGAATGAGCAGTTCTTC	CASSVVPNRWNEQFF
-	TRBV4-2	TRBJ2-7	14	-	TGTGCCAGCAGCGACTTCGTCGGGTCCAGCGAGCAGTACTTC	CASSDFVGSSEQYF
-	TRBV5-4	TRBJ1-2	14	-	TGTGCCAGCAGCCCGGGGCCCCCCCCATGGGGCTACACCTTC	CASSPGPPPWGYTF
once	TRBV9	TRBJ1-3	16	TRBD1	TGTGCCAGCAGCGGACCCGGGACAGGGCCTGGAAACACCATATATTTT	CASSGPGTGPGNTIYF
few	TRBV11-2	TRBJ1-1	13	-	TGTGCCAGCAGCTCGGACTTGAACACTGAAGCTTTCTTT	CASSSDLNTEAFF
once	TRBV5-4	TRBJ1-4	15	-	TGTGCCAGCAGCAAAGGGTCGGCCAAGGGGGAAAAACTGTTTTTT	CASSKGSAKGEKLFF